The 29 T cell receptor beta chains presented below share a single source sample, sequenced in a study of cytotoxic CD8 clonotypes in ibrutinib-treated CLL. Libraries were prepared by immunoSEQ multiplex PCR; TCRdb keeps only in-frame clonotypes and omits some of them. The table records hundreds of thousands of clones, 70% of them present only once. This specimen consisted of PBMCs, obtained after 24 months of ibrutinib treatment. These receptors were taken from a human donor with chronic lymphocytic leukemia.

The chain combines TRBV28 with TRBJ2-7; 9 bases are a match to TRBD1. Looked up from germline, CDR1 is MDHEN and CDR2 is SYDVKM. The CDR3 consists of 13 residues. V shed 7 bases and J 7 bases; nucleotides not matched to a gene: 8. CDR3 amino acids: CASTKQGAREQYF. The CDR3 coding sequence is TGTGCCAGCACGAAACAGGGGGCGCGTGAGCAGTACTTC.

This sequence joins TRBV15 and TRBJ1-2; 7 bases are shared with TRBD1. This CDR3 is built from 13 residues. Trimming removed 8 bases from V and 2 bases from J; junction bases left unmatched: 5. Per the germline V gene, CDR1 is LNHNV and CDR2 is YYDKDF (reference sequence). CDR3: CATSNRGNYGYTF. CDR3 bases: TGTGCCACCTCAAACAGGGGAAACTATGGCTACACCTTC.

V and J are TRBV19 and TRBJ2-3; no clear D gene. The ends were cut back, 1 base at V and 2 bases at J, with 7 bases in the middle. CDR1 LNHDA and CDR2 SQIVND come from the germline V gene (reference sequence). This CDR3 comprises 14 residues. The CDR3 sequence: CASSIVQATDTQYF. CDR3 in DNA: TGTGCCAGTAGTATAGTCCAGGCCACAGATACGCAGTATTTT.

This clone was seen only a few times. The V call is TRBV28, the J call TRBJ2-7; 9 bases line up with TRBD1. Trimming took 4 bases from V and 2 from J; bases not matched to a gene: 3. CDR1 and CDR2 from the germline V gene are MDHEN and SYDVKM. This CDR3 is built from 14 residues. The CDR3 DNA is TGTGCCAGCAGTTCGGGACAGGGAACCTACGAGCAGTACTTC. Its translation is CASSSGQGTYEQYF.

This sequence joins TRBV4-3 and TRBJ2-1; TRBD1 or TRBD2 may be the D gene (6 bases each). The CDR3 is 19 residues long. Germline CDR1 reads LGHNA; CDR2 reads YSLEER. The V end lost 1 base, the J end lost 1 base, and 20 bases lay between the germline ends. This CDR3 is CASSQALTGRSGSYNEQFF. The CDR3, as DNA: TGCGCCAGCAGCCAAGCTCTTACAGGGAGGAGCGGTTCCTACAATGAGCAGTTCTTC.

The V and J genes are TRBV19 and TRBJ2-6; D is uncertain. Trimming removed 7 bases from V and 4 bases from J, with 23 bases in between. The V gene's germline CDR1 is LNHDA and CDR2 SQIVND (reference sequence). The CDR3 runs to 18 residues. The CDR3 spells CASKLTGFFTGGANVLTF. CDR3 in DNA: TGTGCCAGTAAGCTTACCGGGTTCTTCACTGGAGGGGCCAACGTCCTGACTTTC.

Comment on this clone: The sample contains more than one DNA sequence encoding this CDR3. This sequence joins TRBV6-5 and TRBJ2-2, with a weak D call TRBD1 (6 bases). Per germline, CDR1 MNHEY and CDR2 SVGAGI. The length of the CDR3 is 16 residues. V was shortened by 2 bases and J by 0 bases, with 10 bases between the two germline ends. The CDR3 reads CASSYGGSSNTGELFF. The CDR3, as DNA: TGTGCCAGCAGTTACGGGGGCAGCTCGAACACCGGGGAGCTGTTTTTT.

V gene TRBV19 combines with J gene TRBJ2-3, with 8 bases matching TRBD2. V lost 5 bases and J lost 4; bases outside the gene matches: 5. The CDR3 is made up of 14 amino acids. The germline V gene encodes CDR1 LNHDA and CDR2 SQIVND (reference sequence). CDR3 loop: CASSPAGDADTQYF. DNA for the CDR3: TGTGCCAGTAGTCCAGCGGGAGACGCAGATACGCAGTATTTT.

The chain is built from TRBV15 and TRBJ1-3; D gene unclear. Deletions cut 1 base from V and 0 bases from J, with 10 bases between. The V gene's germline CDR1 is LNHNV and CDR2 YYDKDF (reference sequence). There are 16 residues in the CDR3. The DNA of the CDR3 is TGTGCCACCAGCAGAGGCGGACTGAACTCTGGAAACACCATATATTTT. Translation gives CATSRGGLNSGNTIYF.

The chain is built from TRBV29-1 and TRBJ2-5; D is tentatively TRBD1 or TRBD2 (5 bases each). Between the trimmed V and J ends, which lost 5 bases and 7 bases, there was a span of 20 bases. This CDR3 is built from 14 residues. The germline gives CDR1 SQVTM, CDR2 ANQGSEA. CDR3 in amino acids: CSVRPGRAKGTQYF. The CDR3 DNA reads as TGCAGCGTTCGCCCGGGACGGGCAAAGGGGACCCAGTACTTC.

V is TRBV7-9 and J is TRBJ1-2; possible D gene TRBD1, 6 bases. Per germline, CDR1 SEHNR and CDR2 FQNEAQ (reference sequence). The V end was cut by 6 bases, the J end by 2 bases, with 13 bases between. This CDR3 contains 14 residues. Here the CDR3 reads CASRPDRLNYGYTF. In DNA, the CDR3 is TGTGCCAGCAGGCCCGACAGGCTAAACTATGGCTACACCTTC.

Notes on this clone: Other DNA sequences in the same sample also yield this CDR3. The rearrangement uses TRBV9 and TRBJ2-1; D gene ambiguous. Germline CDR1 and CDR2: SGDLS and YYNGEE. The V end was cut by 0 bases, the J end by 0 bases, with 7 bases between. The CDR3 is 15 amino acids. CDR3 loop: CASSVDGNSYNEQFF. The DNA for the CDR3 is TGTGCCAGCAGCGTAGACGGAAACTCCTACAATGAGCAGTTCTTC.

The chain is built from TRBV5-1 and TRBJ1-3, with 8 bases aligning to TRBD1. Germline V lookup: CDR1 SGHRS, CDR2 YFSETQ. This CDR3 has 15 residues. The V segment lost 4 bases and the J segment 2 bases; nucleotides outside the gene matches: 5. The CDR3 coding sequence is TGCGCCAGCAGCCAAGGACAGGGAACTGGAAACACCATATATTTT. Translation: CASSQGQGTGNTIYF.

The V gene is TRBV6-5, the J gene TRBJ2-3; 8 bases are shared with TRBD2. The CDR3 is 15 amino acids. The V and J ends lost 6 bases and 3 bases, in that order; junction bases with no gene match: 8. CDR1 MNHEY and CDR2 SVGAGI come from the germline V gene. CDR3: CASRIQAGETDTQYF. The CDR3 DNA reads TGTGCCAGCAGAATTCAAGCGGGAGAGACAGATACGCAGTATTTT.

The J gene is TRBJ2-5, the V gene TRBV7-4; TRBD2 matches at 9 bases. The ends lost 7 bases at V and 5 bases at J; junction bases unmatched: 8. In germline, CDR1 is SGHVT, CDR2 SQSDAQ. CDR3 length equals 14 residues. The CDR3 sequence: CASTFSGRGETQYF. Here the CDR3 DNA reads TGTGCCAGCACCTTTAGCGGGAGAGGGGAGACCCAGTACTTC.

This chain connects TRBV20-1 to TRBJ2-7; D remains ambiguous. The CDR3 is made up of 11 amino acids. V was pared by 6 bases and J by 7 bases, with 13 bases between. Germline V gives CDR1 DFQATT, CDR2 SNEGSKA (reference sequence). In DNA, the CDR3 is TGCAGTGCCGGACCTCTGGGAGAGCAGTACTTC. It is translated as CSAGPLGEQYF.

The rearrangement links TRBV10-3 to TRBJ1-1; 7 bases are shared with TRBD1. The V segment lost 3 bases and the J segment 1 base; nucleotides outside the gene matches: 11. The germline gives CDR1 ENHRY, CDR2 SYGVKD. This CDR3 has 17 residues. CDR3 DNA sequence: TGTGCCATCAGTGACCGGGACAGAAAGGATGGGAACACTGAAGCTTTCTTT. Translating gives CAISDRDRKDGNTEAFF.

The chain employs TRBV27 and TRBJ2-3; the match to TRBD1 covers 8 bases. This CDR3 is built from 15 residues. Germline trimming cut 5 bases from V and 3 bases from J; bases unmatched to any gene: 7. CDR1 and CDR2 (germline): MNHEY, SMNVEV (reference sequence). CDR3 amino acids: CASSTGQGRTDTQYF. CDR3 coding DNA: TGTGCCAGCAGTACCGGACAGGGACGGACAGATACGCAGTATTTT.

CDR3 sequence reads: CASSLRAGGTQETQYF. In DNA form, the CDR3 reads TGTGCCAGCAGTTTGAGGGCAGGGGGGACCCAAGAGACCCAGTACTTC. The V gene is TRBV27, the J gene TRBJ2-5; tentatively, D is TRBD1 (7 bases). Between the trimmed V and J ends, which lost 3 bases and 1 base, there was a span of 15 bases. The CDR3 length is 16 residues. Germline V gene data show CDR1 as MNHEY and CDR2 as SMNVEV (reference sequence).

Worth noting for this clone: A read error may produce the germline difference seen at one junction end. The chain recombines TRBV7-7 with TRBJ2-1, with TRBD2 identical over 11 bases. CDR1 is SSHAT and CDR2 is FNYEAQ in the germline V gene (reference sequence). This CDR3 is built from 13 residues. CDR3 bases: TGTGCTAGCAGCCCTACCTTAGCGGGAGGGCTCATCTTC. It specifies CASSPTLAGGLIF.

In the case of this clone: The sample contains more than one DNA sequence encoding this CDR3. The chain's CDR3 is CASSVTGDSNQPQHF. The CDR3 region has the DNA TGTGCCAGCAGCGTTACAGGGGATAGCAATCAGCCCCAGCATTTT. The V call is TRBV9, the J call TRBJ1-5, with 7 bases aligning to TRBD1. The V gene's germline CDR1 is SGDLS and CDR2 YYNGEE. CDR3 length: 15 residues. V was pared by 2 bases and J by 0 bases, with 2 bases of the junction left unmatched. The variable domain in full, with the rest retrieved from reference TRBV9 and TRBJ1-5, is DSGVTQTPKHLITATGQRVTLRCSPRSGDLSVYWYQQSLDQGLQFLIQYYNGEERAKGNILERFSAQQFPDLHSELNLSSLELGDSALYFCASSVTGDSNQPQHFGDGTRLSIL.

The chain recombines TRBV5-1 with TRBJ2-5, with D tentatively TRBD2 (6 bases). The germline V and J ends were trimmed by 3 bases and 5 bases, with 17 bases remaining between them. The germline CDR1 and CDR2 sequences are SGHRS and YFSETQ. This CDR3 region has 15 residues. The CDR3 nucleotides are TGCGCCAGCAGCTGGACGAGCCGGGAGCGCGAGACCCAGTACTTC. Translation: CASSWTSRERETQYF.

The chain couples TRBV7-3 to TRBJ2-5; D not certain. The germline CDR1 and CDR2 sequences are SGHTA and FQGTGA. Trimming removed 2 bases at V and 5 bases at J, with 12 bases between. This CDR3 is 14 amino acids long. CDR3 nucleotides: TGTGCCAGCAGCTTAGGGTCCGCCGTGGAGACCCAGTACTTC. As protein: CASSLGSAVETQYF.

V and J are TRBV19 and TRBJ1-5; D is perhaps TRBD1 (6 bases). This CDR3 region has 14 residues. Germline-derived CDR1 and CDR2 are LNHDA and SQIVND (reference sequence). V gave up 6 bases and J gave up 6 bases, with 15 bases separating them. The CDR3 nucleotides read TGTGCCAGTAGCTACACAGGGAATAGTCAGCCCCAGCATTTT. Residues: CASSYTGNSQPQHF.

The genes are TRBV11-2 and TRBJ2-7; D is perhaps TRBD1 or TRBD2 (5 bases each). CDR1 and CDR2 (germline): SGHAT, FQNNGV. The CDR3 runs to 15 residues. Trimming removed 2 bases at V and 2 bases at J, with 13 bases between. Here the CDR3 reads CASSLPGPLTYEQYF. The CDR3 region has the DNA TGTGCCAGCAGCTTACCGGGGCCGCTTACCTACGAGCAGTACTTC. The whole variable domain, remainder taken from reference TRBV11-2 and TRBJ2-7, is EAGVAQSPRYKIIEKRQSVAFWCNPISGHATLYWYQQILGQGPKLLIQFQNNGVVDDSQLPKDRFSAERLKGVDSTLKIQPAKLEDSAVYLCASSLPGPLTYEQYFGPGTRLTVT.

The chain links TRBV6-1 to TRBJ2-7; a weak D match, TRBD1 (6 bases). Trimming pared 4 bases from V and 6 bases from J, leaving 19 bases between. Germline V gene lookup returns CDR1 MNHNS and CDR2 SASEGT. The CDR3 extends over 15 amino acids. For the CDR3, the DNA is TGTGCCAGCAGTGCGGGCGTGGGACACCCCTCCGAGCAGTACTTC. Its protein is CASSAGVGHPSEQYF.

V gene TRBV6-6 combines with J gene TRBJ1-1; 8 nucleotides agree with TRBD1. V dropped 5 bases and J dropped 2; count of bases not matched to a gene: 4. The CDR3 is made up of 14 amino acids. Germline V CDR1 and CDR2: MNHNY, SVGAGI (reference sequence). The CDR3 region has the DNA TGTGCCAGCAGTGCTGACAGGGGAAACACTGAAGCTTTCTTT. As protein: CASSADRGNTEAFF.

V is TRBV4-2 and J is TRBJ2-2, with D tentatively TRBD2 (5 bases). The CDR3 runs to 15 residues. The germline V gene encodes CDR1 LGHNA and CDR2 YNFKEQ. Trimming took 3 bases from V and 4 from J, leaving 12 bases between them. DNA of the CDR3: TGTGCCAGCAGCCAGTCACTAGTGACCACCGGGGAGCTGTTTTTT. Protein: CASSQSLVTTGELFF.

Worth noting for this clone: The same CDR3 is also encoded by other DNA sequences in this sample. DNA for the CDR3: TGTGCCAGCAGCTTAACGGGCGGCCAGCCCCAGCATTTT. This sequence encodes CASSLTGGQPQHF. This chain uses TRBV7-2 with TRBJ1-5; D is ambiguous. Germline assignment: CDR1 SGHTA and CDR2 FQGNSA. The CDR3 runs 13 residues. Trimming took 2 bases from V and 7 from J, leaving 9 bases between them.